This TCR beta chain emerged from a study of T cell clonality in common variable immunodeficiency. Study-wide findings and caveats: Fewer deletions and N-nucleotide insertions were reportedly seen in common variable immunodeficiency TCR beta sequences. T cell subpopulation sequencing would be needed to explain CVID clonality. Patient heterogeneity in the CVID cohort limited correlations between repertoire features and clinical complications.

Germline CDR1 is SGDLS and CDR2 is YYNGEE. The CDR3 length is 14 residues. Trimming left V 5 bases short and J 3 bases short, with 11 bases between. Blood came from CVID subjects not ill and not taking immunomodulatory or immunosuppressive medication. By sample fraction, this clone is medium-sized. What it recognizes is unknown. The read terminates 3 residues ahead of where the CDR3 ends, so the germline J gene completes it. The table came from immunoSEQ multiplex PCR; TCRdb's copy has only in-frame clones and leaves some out. The sample contains around 9,600 clones, none of them singletons. This clonotype was sampled from a human donor with common variable immunodeficiency. The source material was peripheral blood mononuclear cells. V and J are TRBV9 and TRBJ2-2; perhaps TRBD1 as D (6 bases). CDR3 sequence reads: CASRGGSDTGELFF. CDR3 DNA (partial): TGTGCCAGCAGAGGGGGTTCGGACACCGGGGAG.